Shown below are 21 T cell receptor beta chains from a single sample sequenced in a study of post-analysis software for immune sequencing data. Broader study findings: Patients had higher frequencies than controls of about five TRBV segments, including TRBV5-6, TRBV5-1 and TRBV20-1.

The library was made from cDNA and included unique molecular identifiers. TCRdb reprocessed the PCR reads with MiXCR, giving one entry per CDR3 protein. The sample holds under 200,000 distinct CDR3 sequences, about 30% seen once. Their cognate antigens are unknown. The sequenced material came from blood. These receptors originate from a girl aged 2 to 17 with multiple sclerosis.

About this clonotype itself: An end of the junction does not agree with germline; a read error may underlie this. The V and J genes are TRBV19 and TRBJ2-3; TRBD2 is a possible D gene (6 bases). CDR1 is LNHDA, CDR2 SQIVND, per germline (reference sequence). The CDR3 is 16 residues long. CDR3 in DNA: TGTGCCAGCAGTATCCCCCCCGGGCGGGGCGGAGATACGCAGTATTTT. Translating it yields CASSIPPGRGGDTQYF.

The table lists this clonotype with many counts. V is TRBV10-3 and J is TRBJ1-5; D is uncertain. Trimming removed 2 bases at V and 2 bases at J, with 13 bases between. Germline lookup yields CDR1 ENHRY and CDR2 SYGVKD. CDR3 length: 16 amino acids. CDR3 in DNA: TGTGCCATCAGTGAGGGACCGACCAGCGGCAATCAGCCCCAGCATTTT. Its protein product is CAISEGPTSGNQPQHF.

This chain links TRBV7-3 with TRBJ1-3, with D tentatively TRBD1 (5 bases). Trimming pared 5 bases from V and 0 bases from J, leaving 17 bases between. CDR1 and CDR2 (germline): SGHTA, FQGTGA. CDR3 length: 17 residues. CDR3 sequence reads: CASSPWGSPSSGNTIYF. DNA of the CDR3: TGTGCCAGCAGCCCCTGGGGGTCACCGAGCTCTGGAAACACCATATATTTT.

The sample holds many counts of this clonotype. CDR3 nucleotide sequence: TGTGCCAGCAGACCCGGACTAGCGGGAGGGGGGGAGCAGTACTTC. Amino acid sequence: CASRPGLAGGGEQYF. The V and J genes are TRBV2 and TRBJ2-7; 15 bases line up with TRBD2. CDR1 is SNHLY, CDR2 FYNNEI, per germline. Germline trimming cut 6 bases from V and 7 bases from J; bases unmatched to any gene: 7. This CDR3 is 15 amino acids long. The full variable domain, in which reference TRBV2 and TRBJ2-7 provide the parts outside the CDR3, is EPEVTQTPSHQVTQMGQEVILRCVPISNHLYFYWYRQILGQKVEFLVSFYNNEISEKSEIFDDQFSVERPDGSNFTLKIRSTKLEDSAMYFCASRPGLAGGGEQYFGPGTRLTVT.

The V call is TRBV6-5, the J call TRBJ1-6; 7 bases map to TRBD1. Germline V gene lookup returns CDR1 MNHEY and CDR2 SVGAGI. This CDR3 has 16 amino acids. Germline trimming cut 2 bases from V and 9 bases from J; bases unmatched to any gene: 10. The CDR3 DNA follows: TGTGCCAGCAGTTACGGGTCAGGGGGACTAGGTTCACCCCTCCACTTT. Its protein product is CASSYGSGGLGSPLHF.

This clonotype was observed many times. The rearrangement joins TRBV12-3 or TRBV12-4 to TRBJ2-4, with D perhaps TRBD1 or TRBD2 (5 bases each). CDR3 size: 15 residues. Trimming took 3 bases from V and 3 from J, leaving 12 bases between them. The chain's CDR3 is CASSFRDGGKNIQYF. CDR3 DNA: TGTGCCAGCAGTTTCAGGGATGGGGGCAAAAACATTCAGTACTTC.

The rearrangement uses TRBV6-2 or TRBV6-3 and TRBJ1-2; D gene ambiguous. With 3 bases removed from V and 8 bases from J, the gap between germline ends came to 13 bases. Germline-derived CDR1 and CDR2 are MNHEY and SVGEGT. This CDR3 is 13 amino acids long. Here the CDR3 DNA reads TGTGCCAGCAGTTATCCGGCTTCGAGGGGCTACACCTTC. Translated, it gives CASSYPASRGYTF.

The rearrangement joins TRBV5-1 to TRBJ2-1, with TRBD2 matching 14 bases. The CDR3 totals 17 residues. Germline lookup yields CDR1 SGHRS and CDR2 YFSETQ. V was clipped by 3 bases and J by 13 bases; unmatched bases: 15. The CDR3 DNA is TGCGCCAGCAGCTCGACCCCGACTAGCGGGAGGGCTAGGGCACAGTTCTTC. This translates into CASSSTPTSGRARAQFF.

About this clonotype itself: A much larger clonotype is one base distant, so this may be a read error. The chain uses TRBV3-1 and TRBJ2-1; 11 bases agree with TRBD2. This CDR3 contains 15 residues. Germline lookup yields CDR1 LGHDT and CDR2 YNNKEL (reference sequence). The CDR3 loop is CASSRSGGAYTEQFF. The CDR3 DNA follows: TGTGCCAGCAGCCGTAGCGGGGGGGCCTACACTGAGCAGTTCTTC.

This clonotype has a count of ten or more. The J gene is TRBJ2-1, the V gene TRBV5-1; 9 bases align to TRBD2. The germline V gene has CDR1 SGHRS and CDR2 YFSETQ. The CDR3 has 17 amino acids. The junction had 11 bases not matched to a gene; V was cut back by 3 bases and J by 4 bases. The chain's CDR3 is CASSSGGSGSRYNEQFF. The DNA for the CDR3 is TGCGCCAGCAGCTCTGGAGGTAGCGGGAGTAGGTACAATGAGCAGTTCTTC.

V gene TRBV7-2 combines with J gene TRBJ2-7; D possibly uses TRBD1 or TRBD2 (6 bases each). This CDR3 has 15 amino acids. Germline assignment: CDR1 SGHTA and CDR2 FQGNSA. V was cut by 5 bases and J by 3 bases, with 17 bases left in between. In nucleotides, the CDR3 is TGTGCCAGCAGCGGGCCGGGGGCGGGGTTCTACGAGCAGTACTTC. Translation: CASSGPGAGFYEQYF.

In its sample, this clonotype was seen a few times. CDR3 in amino acids: CASSSPDRGYTEAFF. CDR3 in DNA: TGCGCCAGCAGCTCCCCGGACAGGGGTTACACTGAAGCTTTCTTT. The rearrangement uses TRBV5-1 and TRBJ1-1; 9 bases align to TRBD1. The CDR3 length is 15 residues. Germline CDR1 reads SGHRS; CDR2 reads YFSETQ. J was trimmed by 3 bases and V by 3 bases; bases with no gene match: 6.

This clonotype was detected many times. This chain joins TRBV20-1 and TRBJ1-2; tentative D call: TRBD1 (6 bases). The V gene lost 6 bases and the J gene lost 8 bases, with 13 bases spanning the gap. CDR1 is DFQATT and CDR2 is SNEGSKA in the germline V gene (reference sequence). CDR3 length equals 11 residues. In nucleotides, the CDR3 is TGCAGTGCGAAGGGTGACAGGGGCTACACCTTC. It codes for CSAKGDRGYTF.

Notes on this clonotype: This may arise from a read error, as a much more abundant clone is one base away. This rearrangement joins TRBV28 to TRBJ2-1; the D is unclear. The closer fit of TRBJ2-7 to the DNA end suggests the J call may be wrong. Germline values: CDR1 MDHEN, CDR2 SYDVKM. This CDR3 has 13 amino acids. The CDR3 DNA follows: TGTGCCAGCAATTCCTTGGGCGTCAATGAGCAGTACTTC. The encoded protein is CASNSLGVNEQYF.

This clonotype was counted between two and nine times. The chain links TRBV29-1 to TRBJ1-5, with a weak D call TRBD1 (6 bases). V lost 6 bases and J lost 2, with 8 bases in between. Germline CDR1 and CDR2: SQVTM and ANQGSEA. CDR3 length: 12 residues. CDR3 nucleotides: TGCAGCGTAGGGGGACGCAATCAGCCCCAGCATTTT. Encoded protein: CSVGGRNQPQHF.

The sample holds many counts of this clonotype. The chain joins TRBV19 to TRBJ2-4; 7 bases line up with TRBD1. V dropped 5 bases and J dropped 8; count of bases not matched to a gene: 12. The CDR3 extends over 15 amino acids. CDR1 LNHDA and CDR2 SQIVND come from the germline V gene (reference sequence). The CDR3 region is CASSGQAQSSYIQYF. For the CDR3, the DNA is TGTGCCAGTAGTGGACAGGCTCAAAGCTCGTACATTCAGTACTTC.

This sequence joins TRBV20-1 and TRBJ2-5, with D possibly being TRBD2 (5 bases). V lost 2 bases, J lost 4 bases, and 14 bases lay in between. The CDR3 runs 14 residues. CDR1 and CDR2 from the germline V gene are DFQATT and SNEGSKA (reference sequence). CDR3 in DNA: TGCAGTGCTAGACCCGGACTCTCGGTAGAGACCCAGTACTTC. Its protein product is CSARPGLSVETQYF.

This clonotype was recorded at least ten times. The rearrangement joins TRBV28 to TRBJ1-5, with D unresolved. The ends were cut back, 1 base at V and 0 bases at J, with 7 bases in the middle. Germline CDR1 MDHEN, CDR2 SYDVKM. This CDR3 contains 15 residues. This chain's CDR3 is CASSLLGNSNQPQHF. Here the CDR3 DNA reads TGTGCCAGCAGTTTATTGGGCAATAGCAATCAGCCCCAGCATTTT. The whole variable domain, filled in from reference TRBV28 and TRBJ1-5, reads DVKVTQSSRYLVKRTGEKVFLECVQDMDHENMFWYRQDPGLGLRLIYFSYDVKMKEKGDIPEGYSVSREKKERFSLILESASTNQTSMYLCASSLLGNSNQPQHFGDGTRLSIL.

In its sample, this clonotype was seen many times. The rearrangement uses TRBV20-1 and TRBJ2-1; possible D gene TRBD2, 6 bases. The CDR3 covers 15 residues. V lost 1 base and J 2 bases, leaving 12 bases between the germline ends. CDR1 is DFQATT and CDR2 is SNEGSKA in the germline V gene (reference sequence). CDR3 sequence reads: CSARALGEAYNEQFF. The CDR3 DNA follows: TGCAGTGCTAGAGCCCTGGGGGAGGCCTACAATGAGCAGTTCTTC.

As concerns this clonotype: Being one base from a much bigger clone, this may be a read error. The chain recombines TRBV7-2 with TRBJ2-1, with 7 bases that match TRBD1. Unmatched junction bases numbered 5, after V lost 5 bases and J lost 4 bases. Germline V gene lookup returns CDR1 SGHTA and CDR2 FQGNSA. There are 14 residues in the CDR3. The chain's CDR3 is CTSSLGTVYNEQFF. The CDR3 bases are TGTACCAGCAGCCTCGGGACAGTTTACAATGAGCAGTTCTTC. The entire variable domain, with the rest obtained from reference TRBV7-2 and TRBJ2-1, is as follows: GAGVSQSPSNKVTEKGKDVELRCDPISGHTALYWYRQSLGQGLEFLIYFQGNSAPDKSGLPSDRFSAERTGGSVSTLTIQRTQQEDSAVYLCTSSLGTVYNEQFFGPGTRLTVL.

In its sample, this clonotype was seen once. The junction departs from the called germline gene at one end, perhaps through a read error. The chain combines TRBV11-1 with TRBJ1-2; no clear D gene. The CDR3 runs 14 residues. Germline CDR1 reads SGHAT; CDR2 reads FQDESV (reference sequence). The CDR3 sequence: CAGSLTPRGYGYTF. The DNA of the CDR3 is TGTGCCGGCAGCTTAACCCCTCGGGGCTATGGCTACACCTTC.